Listed below are T cell receptor beta chains from one sample, sequenced in a study of T cell repertoires in cytomegalovirus infection. TCRdb re-called the reads through MiXCR, storing one row per CDR3 protein. Here the sample spans nearly 550,000 distinct CDR3 sequences, about 17% being singletons. The specimen was CD8+ T cells from PBMCs. The receptors stem from a human donor in good health (CMV status not recorded). Some clones in this sample may be carry-over from other donors' samples. Each CDR3 is given with its conserved first and last residue. A D gene is named only where the DNA matches it firmly. Some rows have no size entry. The others give once, few or many, or a class for an expanded clone.

clone_size: many; v_call: TRBV27; d_call: TRBD1; j_call: TRBJ2-7; cdr3_aa: CASSQLVFRGQGEQYF; cdr3_nt: TGTGCCAGCAGTCAACTAGTTTTCAGGGGGCAAGGCGAGCAGTACTTC
clone_size: many; v_call: TRBV11-2; d_call: TRBD1; j_call: TRBJ1-6; cdr3_aa: CASSLTRTGSRSGYNSPLHF; cdr3_nt: TGTGCCAGCAGCTTGACCCGGACAGGTAGTCGGTCGGGCTATAATTCACCCCTCCACTTT
clone_size: few; v_call: TRBV6-6; d_call: TRBD1; j_call: TRBJ1-5; cdr3_aa: CASSYPGTGASDQPQHF; cdr3_nt: TGTGCCAGCAGTTACCCCGGGACAGGGGCCTCGGATCAGCCCCAGCATTTT
clone_size: NA; v_call: TRBV20-1; d_call: NA; j_call: TRBJ2-1; cdr3_aa: CSARDFGSSYNEQFF; cdr3_nt: TGCAGTGCTAGAGATTTCGGAAGCTCCTACAATGAGCAGTTCTTC
clone_size: medium-sized; v_call: TRBV7-9; d_call: NA; j_call: TRBJ2-5; cdr3_aa: CASRWGGDETQYF; cdr3_nt: TGTGCCAGCAGATGGGGAGGCGATGAGACCCAGTACTTC
clone_size: many; v_call: TRBV20-1; d_call: NA; j_call: TRBJ1-2; cdr3_aa: CSARDRRGPEGYTF; cdr3_nt: TGCAGTGCTAGAGACCGGCGGGGCCCGGAGGGCTACACCTTC
clone_size: many; v_call: TRBV12-3/TRBV12-4; d_call: NA; j_call: TRBJ1-2; cdr3_aa: CASSFERSNGYTF; cdr3_nt: TGTGCCAGCAGTTTTGAACGGTCTAATGGCTACACCTTC
clone_size: NA; v_call: TRBV20-1; d_call: TRBD1; j_call: TRBJ2-7; cdr3_aa: CSAYNDRAYEQYF; cdr3_nt: TGCAGTGCCTATAATGACAGGGCCTACGAGCAGTACTTC
clone_size: many; v_call: TRBV12-3/TRBV12-4; d_call: TRBD1; j_call: TRBJ1-6; cdr3_aa: CASSLDWGQGIVGSPLHF; cdr3_nt: TGTGCCAGCAGTTTAGATTGGGGACAGGGGATTGTGGGTTCACCCCTCCACTTT
clone_size: few; v_call: TRBV6-2/TRBV6-3; d_call: NA; j_call: TRBJ2-1; cdr3_aa: CASLNRDFWESEQFF; cdr3_nt: TGTGCCAGCCTCAACCGGGACTTCTGGGAGAGTGAGCAGTTCTTC
clone_size: many; v_call: TRBV20-1; d_call: NA; j_call: TRBJ2-5; cdr3_aa: CSARPGNQETQYF; cdr3_nt: TGCAGTGCTAGGCCTGGAAACCAAGAGACCCAGTACTTC
clone_size: few; v_call: TRBV6-6; d_call: NA; j_call: TRBJ2-7; cdr3_aa: CASSYSNPYEQYF; cdr3_nt: TGTGCCAGCAGTTACTCGAATCCCTACGAGCAGTACTTC
clone_size: NA; v_call: TRBV2; d_call: NA; j_call: TRBJ1-5; cdr3_aa: CASSGAGTIVSNQPQHF; cdr3_nt: TGTGCCAGCAGTGGGGCAGGGACGATTGTTAGCAATCAGCCCCAGCATTTT
clone_size: many; v_call: TRBV11-1; d_call: NA; j_call: TRBJ2-2; cdr3_aa: CASSFRRGSNTGELFF; cdr3_nt: TGTGCCAGCAGCTTCCGACGGGGGAGTAACACCGGGGAGCTGTTTTTT